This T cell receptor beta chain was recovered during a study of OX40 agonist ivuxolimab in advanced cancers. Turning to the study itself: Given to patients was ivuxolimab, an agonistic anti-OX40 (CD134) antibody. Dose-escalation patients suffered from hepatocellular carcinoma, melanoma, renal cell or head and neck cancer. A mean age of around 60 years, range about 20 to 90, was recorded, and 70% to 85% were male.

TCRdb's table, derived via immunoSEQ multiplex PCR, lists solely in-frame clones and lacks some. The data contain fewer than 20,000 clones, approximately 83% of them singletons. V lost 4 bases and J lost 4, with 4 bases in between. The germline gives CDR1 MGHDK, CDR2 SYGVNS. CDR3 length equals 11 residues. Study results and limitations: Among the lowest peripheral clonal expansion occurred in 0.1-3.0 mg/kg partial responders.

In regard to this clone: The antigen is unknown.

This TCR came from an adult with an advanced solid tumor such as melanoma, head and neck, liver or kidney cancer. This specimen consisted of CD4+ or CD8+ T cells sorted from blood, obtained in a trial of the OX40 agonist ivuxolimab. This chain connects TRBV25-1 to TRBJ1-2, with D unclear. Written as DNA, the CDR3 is TGTGCCAGCAGTGGTCGCTATGGCTACACCTTC. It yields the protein CASSGRYGYTF.